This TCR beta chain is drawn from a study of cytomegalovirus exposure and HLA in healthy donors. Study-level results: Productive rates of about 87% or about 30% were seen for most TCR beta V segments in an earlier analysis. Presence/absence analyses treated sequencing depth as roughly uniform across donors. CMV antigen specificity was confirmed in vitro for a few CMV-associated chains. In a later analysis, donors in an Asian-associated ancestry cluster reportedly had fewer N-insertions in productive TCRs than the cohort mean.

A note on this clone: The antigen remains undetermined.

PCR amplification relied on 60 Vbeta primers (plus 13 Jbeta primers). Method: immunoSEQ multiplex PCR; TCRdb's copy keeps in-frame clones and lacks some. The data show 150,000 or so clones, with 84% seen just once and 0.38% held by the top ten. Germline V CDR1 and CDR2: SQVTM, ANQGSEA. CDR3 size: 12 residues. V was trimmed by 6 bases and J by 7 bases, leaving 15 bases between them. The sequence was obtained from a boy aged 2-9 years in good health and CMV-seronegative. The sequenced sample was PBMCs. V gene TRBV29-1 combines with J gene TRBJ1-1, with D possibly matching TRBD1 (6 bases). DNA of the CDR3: TGCAGCGTCCCCCACAGGGTAGGTGAAGCTTTCTTT. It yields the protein CSVPHRVGEAFF. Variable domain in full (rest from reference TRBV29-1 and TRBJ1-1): SAVISQKPSRDICQRGTSLTIQCQVDSQVTMMFWYRQQPGQSLTLIATANQGSEATYESGFVIDKFPISRPNLTFSTLTVSNMSPEDSSIYLCSVPHRVGEAFFGQGTRLTVV.